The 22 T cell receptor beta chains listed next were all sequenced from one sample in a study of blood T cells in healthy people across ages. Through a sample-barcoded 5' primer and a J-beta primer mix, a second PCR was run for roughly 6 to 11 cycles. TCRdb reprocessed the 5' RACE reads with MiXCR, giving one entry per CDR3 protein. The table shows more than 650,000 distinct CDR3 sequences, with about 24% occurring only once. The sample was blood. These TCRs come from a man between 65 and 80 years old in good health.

The CDR3 sequence is CASSLRPAGQPKGTGELFF. The CDR3 nucleotides read TGTGCCAGCAGCTTACGGCCAGCGGGGCAACCCAAGGGGACCGGGGAGCTGTTTTTT. The rearrangement links TRBV7-9 to TRBJ2-2, with 7 positions matching TRBD2. This CDR3 spans 19 amino acids. Losses at the gene ends were 2 bases for V and 5 bases for J; bases not matched to a gene: 17. Germline CDR1 SEHNR, CDR2 FQNEAQ (reference sequence).

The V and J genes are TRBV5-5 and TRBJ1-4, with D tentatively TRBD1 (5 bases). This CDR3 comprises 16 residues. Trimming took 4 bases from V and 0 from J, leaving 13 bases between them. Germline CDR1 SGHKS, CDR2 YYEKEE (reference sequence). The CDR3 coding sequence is TGTGCCAGCAGCCACGGGGACCAGCCAACTAATGAAAAACTGTTTTTT. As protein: CASSHGDQPTNEKLFF.

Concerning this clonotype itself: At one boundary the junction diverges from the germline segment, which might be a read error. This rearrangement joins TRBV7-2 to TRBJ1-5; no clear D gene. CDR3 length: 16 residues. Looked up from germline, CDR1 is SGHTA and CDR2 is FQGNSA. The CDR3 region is CPSSLTIPSGNQPQHF. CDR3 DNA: TGTCCCAGCAGCTTAACCATCCCGAGTGGCAATCAGCCCCAGCATTTT.

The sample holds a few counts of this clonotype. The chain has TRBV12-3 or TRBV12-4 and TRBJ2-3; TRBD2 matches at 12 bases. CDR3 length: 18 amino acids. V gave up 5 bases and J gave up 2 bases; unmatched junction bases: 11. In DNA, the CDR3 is TGTGCCAGCAGTCTCCGACTAGCGGGGGTGGCGAACACAGATACGCAGTATTTT. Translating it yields CASSLRLAGVANTDTQYF.

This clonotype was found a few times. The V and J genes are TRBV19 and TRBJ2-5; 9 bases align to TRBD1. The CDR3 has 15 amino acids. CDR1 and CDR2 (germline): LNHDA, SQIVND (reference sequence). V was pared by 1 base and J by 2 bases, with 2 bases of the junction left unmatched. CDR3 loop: CASSIVGTGQETQYF. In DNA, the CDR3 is TGTGCCAGTAGTATAGTCGGGACAGGGCAAGAGACCCAGTACTTC.

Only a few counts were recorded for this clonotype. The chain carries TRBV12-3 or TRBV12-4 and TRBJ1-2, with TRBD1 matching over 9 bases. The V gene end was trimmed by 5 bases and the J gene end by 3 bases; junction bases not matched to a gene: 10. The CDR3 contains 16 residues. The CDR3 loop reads CASSPSAGQGYYGYTF. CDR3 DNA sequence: TGTGCCAGCAGTCCATCGGCAGGACAGGGGTACTATGGCTACACCTTC.

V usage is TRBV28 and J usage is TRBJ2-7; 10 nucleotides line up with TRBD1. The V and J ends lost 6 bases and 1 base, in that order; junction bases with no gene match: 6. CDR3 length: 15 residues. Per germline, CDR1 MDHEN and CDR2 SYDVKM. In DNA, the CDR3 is TGTGCCAGCAGATACCGGACAGGGGGTTCCTACGAGCAGTACTTC. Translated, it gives CASRYRTGGSYEQYF.

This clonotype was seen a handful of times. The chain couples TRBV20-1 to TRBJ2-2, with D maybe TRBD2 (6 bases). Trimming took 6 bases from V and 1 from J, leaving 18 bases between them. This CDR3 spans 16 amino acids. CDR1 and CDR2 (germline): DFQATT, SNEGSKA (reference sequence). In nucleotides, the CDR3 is TGCAGTGCCCCAAGAGGAGGGGAGAGGAACACCGGGGAGCTGTTTTTT. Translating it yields CSAPRGGERNTGELFF.

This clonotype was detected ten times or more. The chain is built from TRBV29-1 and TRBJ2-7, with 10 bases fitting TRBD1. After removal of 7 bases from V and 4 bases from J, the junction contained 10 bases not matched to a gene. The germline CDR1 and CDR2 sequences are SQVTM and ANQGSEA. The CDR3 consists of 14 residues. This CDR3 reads CSARDRGRWYEQYF. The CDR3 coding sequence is TGCAGCGCCCGGGACAGGGGAAGGTGGTACGAGCAGTACTTC.

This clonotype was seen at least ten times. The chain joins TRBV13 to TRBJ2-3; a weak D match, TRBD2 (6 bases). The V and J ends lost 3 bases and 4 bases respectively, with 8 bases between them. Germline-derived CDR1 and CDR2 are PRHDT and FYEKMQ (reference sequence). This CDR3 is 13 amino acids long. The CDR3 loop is CASSLGLSDTQYF. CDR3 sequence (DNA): TGTGCCAGCAGCTTGGGACTTTCAGATACGCAGTATTTT.

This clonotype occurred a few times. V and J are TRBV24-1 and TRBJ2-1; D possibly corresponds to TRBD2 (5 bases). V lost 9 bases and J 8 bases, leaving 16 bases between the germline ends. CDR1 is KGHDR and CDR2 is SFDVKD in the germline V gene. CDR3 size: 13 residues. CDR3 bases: TGTGCCACCCGGGGTTCGGGTGTGGATGAGCAGTTCTTC. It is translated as CATRGSGVDEQFF.

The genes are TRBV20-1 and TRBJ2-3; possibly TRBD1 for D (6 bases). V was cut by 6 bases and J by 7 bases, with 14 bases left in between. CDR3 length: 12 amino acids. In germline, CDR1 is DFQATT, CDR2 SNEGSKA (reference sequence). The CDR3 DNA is TGCAGTGCCCACGACAGGTTAAATACGCAGTATTTT. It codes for CSAHDRLNTQYF.

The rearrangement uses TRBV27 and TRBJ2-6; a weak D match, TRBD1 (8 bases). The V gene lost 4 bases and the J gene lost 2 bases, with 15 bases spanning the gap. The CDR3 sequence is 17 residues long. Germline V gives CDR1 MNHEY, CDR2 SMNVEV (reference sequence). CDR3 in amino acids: CASSSNRGRAGANVLTF. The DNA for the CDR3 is TGTGCCAGCAGTTCAAACAGGGGGAGGGCTGGGGCCAACGTCCTGACTTTC.

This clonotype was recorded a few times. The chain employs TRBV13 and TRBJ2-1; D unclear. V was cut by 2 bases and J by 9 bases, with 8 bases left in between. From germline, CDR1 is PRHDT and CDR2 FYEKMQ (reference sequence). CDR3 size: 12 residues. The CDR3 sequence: CASSLRLFEQFF. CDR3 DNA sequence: TGTGCCAGCAGCTTAAGGTTGTTTGAGCAGTTCTTC.

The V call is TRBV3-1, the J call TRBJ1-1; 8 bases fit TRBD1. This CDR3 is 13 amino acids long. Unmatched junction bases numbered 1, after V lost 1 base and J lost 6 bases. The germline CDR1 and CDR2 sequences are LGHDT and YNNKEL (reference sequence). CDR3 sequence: CASSQGDRPEAFF. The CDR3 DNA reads TGTGCCAGCAGCCAAGGGGACAGGCCTGAAGCTTTCTTT.

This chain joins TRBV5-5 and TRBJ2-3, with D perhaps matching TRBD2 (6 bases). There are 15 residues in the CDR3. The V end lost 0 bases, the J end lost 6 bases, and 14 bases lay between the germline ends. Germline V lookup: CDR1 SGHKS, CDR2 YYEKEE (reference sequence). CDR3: CASSLALASPDTQYF. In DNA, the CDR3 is TGTGCCAGCAGCTTGGCCCTAGCGTCCCCGGATACGCAGTATTTT.

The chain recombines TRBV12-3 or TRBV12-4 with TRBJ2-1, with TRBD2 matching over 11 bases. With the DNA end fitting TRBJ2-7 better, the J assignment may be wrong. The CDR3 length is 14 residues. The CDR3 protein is CASRTSGNAYEQYV. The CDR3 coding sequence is TGTGCCAGCAGGACTAGCGGGAACGCCTACGAGCAGTACGTC.

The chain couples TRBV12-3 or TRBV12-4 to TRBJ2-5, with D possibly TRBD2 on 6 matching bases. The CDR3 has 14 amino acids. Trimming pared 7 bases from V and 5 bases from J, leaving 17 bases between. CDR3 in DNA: TGTGCCAGCACCACACTTGGGACTGCGGAGACCCAGTACTTC. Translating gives CASTTLGTAETQYF.

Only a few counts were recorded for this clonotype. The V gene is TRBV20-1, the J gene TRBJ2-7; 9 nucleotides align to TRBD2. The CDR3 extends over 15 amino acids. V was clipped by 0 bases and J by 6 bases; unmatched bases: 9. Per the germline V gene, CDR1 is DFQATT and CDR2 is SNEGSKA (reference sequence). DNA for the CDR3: TGCAGTGCTAGAGATCCTGGCGGGGGGGTTAGCGAGCAGTACTTC. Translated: CSARDPGGGVSEQYF.

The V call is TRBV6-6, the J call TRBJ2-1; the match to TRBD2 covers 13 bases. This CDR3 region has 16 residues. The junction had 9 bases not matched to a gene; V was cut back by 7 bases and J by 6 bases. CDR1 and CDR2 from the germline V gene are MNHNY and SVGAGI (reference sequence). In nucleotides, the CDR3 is TGTGCCAGCACCCAACCGACTAGCGGGAGGACCAATGAGCAGTTCTTC. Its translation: CASTQPTSGRTNEQFF.

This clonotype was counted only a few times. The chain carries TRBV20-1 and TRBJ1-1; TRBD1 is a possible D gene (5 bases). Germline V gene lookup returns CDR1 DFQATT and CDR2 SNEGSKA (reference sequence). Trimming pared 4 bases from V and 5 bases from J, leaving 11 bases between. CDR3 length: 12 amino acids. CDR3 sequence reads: CSANDGTTEAFF. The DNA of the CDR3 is TGCAGTGCTAATGACGGGACGACTGAAGCTTTCTTT.

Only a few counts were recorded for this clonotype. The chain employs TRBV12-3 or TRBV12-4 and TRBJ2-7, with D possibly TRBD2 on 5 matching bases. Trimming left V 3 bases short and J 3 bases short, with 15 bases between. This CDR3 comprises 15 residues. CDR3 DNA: TGTGCCAGCAGTTTTACGTGGTCAGGAGGCTACGAGCAGTACTTC. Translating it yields CASSFTWSGGYEQYF.